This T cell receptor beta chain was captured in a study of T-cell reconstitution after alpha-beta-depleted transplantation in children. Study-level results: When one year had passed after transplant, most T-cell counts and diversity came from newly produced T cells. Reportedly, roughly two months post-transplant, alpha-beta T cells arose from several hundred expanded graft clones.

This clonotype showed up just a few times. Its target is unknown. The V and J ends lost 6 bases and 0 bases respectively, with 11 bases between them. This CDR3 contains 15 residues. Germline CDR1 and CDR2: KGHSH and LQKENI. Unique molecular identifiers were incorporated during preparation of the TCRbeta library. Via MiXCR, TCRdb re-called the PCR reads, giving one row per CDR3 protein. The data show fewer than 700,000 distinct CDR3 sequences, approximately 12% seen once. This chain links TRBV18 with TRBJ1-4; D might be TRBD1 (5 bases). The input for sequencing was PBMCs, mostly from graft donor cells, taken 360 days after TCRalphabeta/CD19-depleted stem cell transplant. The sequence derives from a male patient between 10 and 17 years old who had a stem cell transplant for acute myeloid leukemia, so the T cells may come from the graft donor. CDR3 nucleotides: TGTGCCAGCTCGCCCCAGGGCCCAACTAATGAAAAACTGTTTTTT. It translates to CASSPQGPTNEKLFF.